The 9 T cell receptor beta chains below were found in one sample sequenced in a study of blood T cell repertoires in COVID-19. The assay was immunoSEQ multiplex PCR, and TCRdb's table has in-frame clones only and misses some. The table includes roughly 250,000 clones, approximately 90% detected once. Sequencing input: peripheral blood. Receptor source: a woman aged 40 to 55 who had recovered from COVID-19.

This rearrangement joins TRBV5-1 to TRBJ2-3; D is unresolved. Germline V gives CDR1 SGHRS, CDR2 YFSETQ. The CDR3 is 13 amino acids. V was cut by 4 bases and J by 4 bases, with 10 bases left in between. CDR3 loop: CASSPSSPDTQYF. CDR3 nucleotides: TGCGCCAGCAGCCCTTCGTCCCCAGATACGCAGTATTTT.

This clone occurred once. The chain uses TRBV5-1 and TRBJ2-1, with 11 bases that match TRBD1. Germline V gene sequence: CDR1 SGHRS, CDR2 YFSETQ. The CDR3 consists of 17 residues. Unmatched junction bases numbered 6, after V lost 0 bases and J lost 4 bases. CDR3 protein: CASSLGGGQGAYNEQFF. The CDR3 DNA is TGCGCCAGCAGCTTGGGAGGCGGACAGGGGGCTTACAATGAGCAGTTCTTC. Full variable domain (remainder filled in from reference TRBV5-1 and TRBJ2-1): KAGVTQTPRYLIKTRGQQVTLSCSPISGHRSVSWYQQTPGQGLQFLFEYFSETQRNKGNFPGRFSGRQFSNSRSEMNVSTLELGDSALYLCASSLGGGQGAYNEQFFGPGTRLTVL.

V gene TRBV7-3 combines with J gene TRBJ2-3; 12 bases line up with TRBD2. The J segment lost 2 bases and the V segment lost 5 bases, leaving 14 bases of the junction unmatched. From germline, CDR1 is SGHTA and CDR2 FQGTGA. This CDR3 contains 19 residues. The CDR3 DNA sequence: TGTGCCAGCAGCCTCCGGACTAGCGGGACCCTTGGGCTCACAGATACGCAGTATTTT. Translated: CASSLRTSGTLGLTDTQYF.

Only one count was recorded for this clone. The chain links TRBV3-1 (or the pseudogene TRBV3-2) to TRBJ1-4; a weak D match, TRBD1 (5 bases). This CDR3 comprises 15 residues. Germline V gives CDR1 LGHDT, CDR2 YNNKEL (reference sequence). V lost 0 bases and J lost 8, with 13 bases in between. DNA for the CDR3: TGTGCCAGCAGCCAAGATGGTCAGGGAGGGGAAAAACTGTTTTTT. Protein: CASSQDGQGGEKLFF.

J is TRBJ2-1 and V is TRBV19, with 7 bases aligning to TRBD2. The V and J ends lost 1 base and 10 bases, in that order; junction bases with no gene match: 7. Germline CDR1 LNHDA, CDR2 SQIVND (reference sequence). The CDR3 has 14 residues. CDR3 in amino acids: CASSIGGGLAEQFF. The CDR3 DNA follows: TGTGCCAGTAGTATAGGGGGGGGACTTGCCGAGCAGTTCTTC.

The V and J genes are TRBV7-9 and TRBJ1-1; D may be TRBD1 (6 bases). V was shortened by 5 bases and J by 8 bases, with 15 bases between the two germline ends. This CDR3 comprises 13 residues. Germline CDR1 and CDR2: SEHNR and FQNEAQ (reference sequence). The CDR3 DNA sequence: TGTGCCAGCAGCCCCAGGGGACACCCAGAAGCTTTCTTT. It translates to CASSPRGHPEAFF. The full variable domain, in which reference TRBV7-9 and TRBJ1-1 provide the parts outside the CDR3, is DTGVSQNPRHKITKRGQNVTFRCDPISEHNRLYWYRQTLGQGPEFLTYFQNEAQLEKSRLLSDRFSAERPKGSFSTLEIQRTEQGDSAMYLCASSPRGHPEAFFGQGTRLTVV.

The chain joins TRBV25-1 to TRBJ2-1; 7 bases fit TRBD2. V shed 2 bases and J 9 bases; nucleotides not matched to a gene: 4. The CDR3 loop spans 13 amino acids. Germline lookup yields CDR1 MGHDK and CDR2 SYGVNS. CDR3 nucleotide sequence: TGTGCCAGCAGTGAACCCAAGCGGGGTGAGCAGTTCTTC. Its translation: CASSEPKRGEQFF.

The chain's CDR3 is CASSPQTLGQNGYTF. The CDR3 DNA sequence: TGTGCCAGCTCACCCCAAACTCTTGGACAGAATGGCTACACCTTC. This sequence joins TRBV18 and TRBJ1-2; possibly TRBD1 for D (6 bases). CDR1 is KGHSH and CDR2 is LQKENI in the germline V gene. Trimming removed 3 bases from V and 6 bases from J, with 17 bases in between. The CDR3 is 15 amino acids.

The V gene is TRBV5-8, the J gene TRBJ1-2, with D possibly matching TRBD1 (5 bases). The V end was cut by 4 bases, the J end by 2 bases, with 18 bases between. This CDR3 is built from 16 residues. Germline V gives CDR1 SGHTS, CDR2 YDEGEE. The CDR3 sequence: CASSPWGRGGNYGYTF. The CDR3 DNA sequence: TGTGCCAGCAGCCCCTGGGGTAGGGGCGGCAACTATGGCTACACCTTC. Full variable domain (remainder filled in from reference TRBV5-8 and TRBJ1-2): EAGVTQSPTHLIKTRGQQATLRCSPISGHTSVYWYQQALGLGLQFLLWYDEGEERNRGNFPPRFSGRQFPNYSSELNVNALELEDSALYLCASSPWGRGGNYGYTFGSGTRLTVV.